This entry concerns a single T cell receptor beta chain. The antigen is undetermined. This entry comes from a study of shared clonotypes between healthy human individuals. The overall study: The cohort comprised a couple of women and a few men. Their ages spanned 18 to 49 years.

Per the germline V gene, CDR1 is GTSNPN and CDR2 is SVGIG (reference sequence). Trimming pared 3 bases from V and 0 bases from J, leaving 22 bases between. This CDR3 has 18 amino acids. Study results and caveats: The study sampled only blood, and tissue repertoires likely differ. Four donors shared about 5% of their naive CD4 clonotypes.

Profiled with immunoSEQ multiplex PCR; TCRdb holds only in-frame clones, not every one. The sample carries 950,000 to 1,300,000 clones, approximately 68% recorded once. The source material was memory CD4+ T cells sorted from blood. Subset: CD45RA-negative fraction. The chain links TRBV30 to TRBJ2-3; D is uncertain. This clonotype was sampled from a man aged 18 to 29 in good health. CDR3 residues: CAWSGDLFSSSSTDTQYF. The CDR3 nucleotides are TGTGCCTGGAGCGGTGACCTCTTTAGTTCGTCTAGCACAGATACGCAGTATTTT.